Shown below are 27 T cell receptor beta chains from a single sample sequenced in a study of blood T cells in healthy people across ages. Together with a sample-barcoded 5' primer, a J-beta primer mix was included in a second PCR lasting about 7 to 11 cycles. One entry per CDR3 protein, called by TCRdb with MiXCR from the 5' RACE reads. The sample has roughly 1.6 million distinct CDR3 sequences, 34% seen once. Source material: blood. These TCRs come from a woman in her twenties or thirties in good health.

V usage is TRBV10-1 and J usage is TRBJ2-3; TRBD2 matches 7 bases. V lost 0 bases to trimming and J lost 6 bases; unmatched junction nucleotides: 3. CDR1 and CDR2 (germline): WNHNN, SYGVQD (reference sequence). This CDR3 has 14 amino acids. The CDR3 DNA follows: TGCGCCAGCAGTGAGTCGATGCGGGGGGATACGCAGTATTTT. Its translation is CASSESMRGDTQYF.

The rearrangement links TRBV7-2 to TRBJ2-5; possibly TRBD2 for D (6 bases). V lost 1 base, J lost 7 bases, and 22 bases lay in between. Germline lookup yields CDR1 SGHTA and CDR2 FQGNSA. The CDR3 extends over 17 amino acids. The CDR3 sequence is CASSLDYAEGPLGTQYF. The CDR3 DNA reads TGTGCCAGCAGCTTAGATTACGCGGAGGGCCCCCTAGGGACCCAGTACTTC.

This clonotype was seen repeatedly, ten times or more. The V and J genes are TRBV29-1 and TRBJ2-5; the match to TRBD2 covers 9 bases. The CDR3 totals 16 residues. The V and J ends lost 8 bases and 1 base, in that order; junction bases with no gene match: 14. Germline loops: CDR1 SQVTM, CDR2 ANQGSEA. The CDR3, as DNA: TGCAGCTTTGGTGCTGAGATAGCGGGAGTCCAAGAGACCCAGTACTTC. Protein sequence: CSFGAEIAGVQETQYF.

This chain connects TRBV20-1 to TRBJ2-7; D possibly matches TRBD1 or TRBD2 (5 bases each). V lost 1 base to trimming and J lost 6 bases, with 10 bases between them. CDR3 length: 12 residues. CDR1 and CDR2 (germline): DFQATT, SNEGSKA (reference sequence). Here the CDR3 DNA reads TGCAGTGCTAGAGGTGGGACCTCCGAGCAGTACTTC. As protein: CSARGGTSEQYF.

Comments on this clonotype: The germline gene is not matched at one end of the junction; a read error may be the cause. The chain carries TRBV15 and TRBJ1-1; 7 nucleotides match TRBD1. The V gene's germline CDR1 is LNHNV and CDR2 YYDKDF (reference sequence). The CDR3 spans 16 residues. The CDR3: CATSGDPKTGTTEAFF. The CDR3 nucleotides are TGTGCCACCAGCGGAGACCCAAAGACAGGGACCACTGAAGCTTTCTTT.

The DNA for the CDR3 is TGCAGTGCTAGATTAGGGACATATGGCTACACCTTC. Translated: CSARLGTYGYTF. The chain joins TRBV20-1 to TRBJ1-2; tentative D call: TRBD1 (6 bases). Trimming stripped 2 bases from V and 5 bases from J, with 9 bases between. Germline-derived CDR1 and CDR2 are DFQATT and SNEGSKA (reference sequence). The CDR3 totals 12 residues.

The CDR3 region is CASSNPLLLGSGHEQFF. In DNA form, the CDR3 reads TGTGCCAGCAGCAACCCCCTATTACTCGGGAGTGGGCATGAGCAGTTCTTC. The V gene is TRBV3-1, the J gene TRBJ2-1; possible D gene TRBD2, 6 bases. This CDR3 region has 17 residues. Germline V gene data show CDR1 as LGHDT and CDR2 as YNNKEL (reference sequence). V lost 5 bases, J lost 8 bases, and 25 bases lay in between.

This chain connects TRBV15 to TRBJ2-1; D possibly matches TRBD1 or TRBD2 (5 bases each). The CDR3 has 17 residues. The V end was cut by 6 bases, the J end by 6 bases, with 24 bases between. Germline CDR1 LNHNV, CDR2 YYDKDF (reference sequence). In DNA form, the CDR3 reads TGTGCCACCAGTCCAACGAGGGGCTTCTTCGGCCCCAATGAGCAGTTCTTC. Residues: CATSPTRGFFGPNEQFF.

This rearrangement joins TRBV7-2 to TRBJ1-1; perhaps TRBD1 as D (5 bases). The germline V gene encodes CDR1 SGHTA and CDR2 FQGNSA. Trimming took 3 bases from V and 4 from J, leaving 9 bases between them. The CDR3 extends over 13 amino acids. The CDR3: CASSFPGTTEAFF. The CDR3 nucleotides read TGTGCCAGCAGCTTCCCGGGGACCACTGAAGCTTTCTTT.

This sequence joins TRBV9 and TRBJ2-1; 8 positions agree with TRBD2. There are 16 residues in the CDR3. The V gene end was trimmed by 3 bases and the J gene end by 2 bases; junction bases not matched to a gene: 7. Germline V CDR1 and CDR2: SGDLS, YYNGEE. The chain's CDR3 is CASSAAGGRTYNEQFF. The CDR3 region has the DNA TGTGCCAGCAGCGCCGCGGGCGGGAGGACCTACAATGAGCAGTTCTTC.

The CDR3 DNA follows: TGTGCCAGCGATTCCGGGGCAGGCGATTACGAGCAGTACTTC. Its protein is CASDSGAGDYEQYF. This sequence joins TRBV11-2 and TRBJ2-7; D might be TRBD1 or TRBD2, each matching 5 bases. Trimming removed 8 bases from V and 4 bases from J, with 18 bases in between. This CDR3 is 14 amino acids long. Looked up from germline, CDR1 is SGHAT and CDR2 is FQNNGV.

The rearrangement links TRBV5-4 to TRBJ2-5; 12 bases line up with TRBD2. V dropped 0 bases and J dropped 5; count of bases not matched to a gene: 5. Looked up from germline, CDR1 is SGHNT and CDR2 is YYREEE (reference sequence). This CDR3 region has 16 residues. The CDR3 sequence: CASSLGLAGEYETQYF. The CDR3, as DNA: TGTGCCAGCAGCTTGGGACTAGCGGGGGAATATGAGACCCAGTACTTC.

The J gene is TRBJ1-2, the V gene TRBV20-1; D perhaps matches TRBD1 (5 bases). The CDR3 extends over 12 amino acids. Germline lookup yields CDR1 DFQATT and CDR2 SNEGSKA (reference sequence). The V and J ends lost 8 bases and 8 bases respectively, with 18 bases between them. The CDR3: CSTIRSGSGYTF. The CDR3 nucleotides read TGCAGTACCATACGGTCAGGGTCCGGCTACACCTTC.

The genes are TRBV6-1 and TRBJ2-7, with D maybe TRBD2 (5 bases). Trimming pared 4 bases from V and 3 bases from J, leaving 19 bases between. The germline CDR1 and CDR2 sequences are MNHNS and SASEGT. CDR3 length: 16 residues. The CDR3 DNA follows: TGTGCCAGCAGTGCCCTAACCGGACGTAGCGACTACGAGCAGTACTTC. As protein: CASSALTGRSDYEQYF.

As for this clonotype: At one end, the junction sequence differs from germline, possibly due to a read error. The chain is built from TRBV11-2 and TRBJ1-5, with a weak D call TRBD1 (5 bases). The CDR3 is 15 residues long. Per germline, CDR1 SGHAT and CDR2 FQNNGV. In DNA form, the CDR3 reads TGTGCCAACAGCTTAGACAGAATTAGCAATCAGCCCCAGCATTTT. This gives the protein CANSLDRISNQPQHF. The variable domain in full, completed from reference TRBV11-2 and TRBJ1-5, reads EAGVAQSPRYKIIEKRQSVAFWCNPISGHATLYWYQQILGQGPKLLIQFQNNGVVDDSQLPKDRFSAERLKGVDSTLKIQPAKLEDSAVYLCANSLDRISNQPQHFGDGTRLSIL.

Details on this clonotype: Germline and junction disagree at one end, which may indicate a read error. The chain recombines TRBV29-1 with TRBJ1-5; unclear D gene. The length of the CDR3 is 13 residues. In germline, CDR1 is SQVTM, CDR2 ANQGSEA. This CDR3 is CGVRPAGNQPQHF. The CDR3 DNA reads TGCGGCGTTAGACCGGCAGGCAATCAGCCCCAGCATTTT.

The J gene is TRBJ2-1, the V gene TRBV4-2; 7 bases fit TRBD2. The trim removed 1 base at V and 9 bases at J, leaving 0 bases unmatched. This CDR3 comprises 12 residues. CDR1 is LGHNA, CDR2 YNFKEQ, per germline. CDR3 DNA: TGTGCCAGCAGCCAAGGGGAGGGTGAGCAGTTCTTC. It encodes CASSQGEGEQFF.

The V and J genes are TRBV29-1 and TRBJ1-1; TRBD1 aligns across 7 bases. Looked up from germline, CDR1 is SQVTM and CDR2 is ANQGSEA. Trimming cost V 7 bases and J 5 bases; bases outside gene matches: 19. The CDR3 has 16 residues. CDR3 residues: CSAKSDRAPGMTEAFF. CDR3 sequence (DNA): TGCAGCGCAAAATCTGACAGGGCCCCCGGGATGACTGAAGCTTTCTTT.

This clonotype was recorded a few times. The rearrangement joins TRBV5-6 to TRBJ2-7; D is tentatively TRBD1 or TRBD2 (6 bases each). V lost 0 bases, J lost 3 bases, and 13 bases lay in between. From germline, CDR1 is SGHDT and CDR2 YYEEEE. The CDR3 extends over 15 amino acids. The CDR3 loop reads CASSLAGALHYEQYF. CDR3 DNA: TGTGCCAGCAGCTTGGCGGGGGCACTTCACTACGAGCAGTACTTC.

As for this clonotype: This could be a read error, since a much larger clone is one nucleotide away. The V call is TRBV10-3, the J call TRBJ2-5; D is possibly TRBD2 (6 bases). Germline V gene sequence: CDR1 ENHRY, CDR2 SYGVKD. This CDR3 has 16 residues. The CDR3 is CVAQGERALYQETQYF. Here the CDR3 DNA reads TGTGTCGCACAAGGCGAGCGGGCCCTGTACCAAGAGACCCAGTACTTC.

The CDR3 is CASSLYTTDTQYF. CDR3 sequence (DNA): TGTGCCAGCAGTTTATATACAACAGATACGCAGTATTTT. The chain carries TRBV12-3 or TRBV12-4 and TRBJ2-3; the D is unclear. Trimming stripped 2 bases from V and 3 bases from J, with 6 bases between. The CDR3 totals 13 residues.

This clonotype was counted between two and nine times. The J gene is TRBJ2-7, the V gene TRBV27; possible D gene TRBD1, 6 bases. In germline, CDR1 is MNHEY, CDR2 SMNVEV (reference sequence). V was clipped by 5 bases and J by 2 bases, with 13 bases between them. This CDR3 contains 14 residues. CDR3 residues: CASSRTGTPYEQYF. The DNA for the CDR3 is TGTGCCAGCAGTCGAACAGGGACCCCCTACGAGCAGTACTTC.

This clonotype was observed a single time. This rearrangement joins TRBV20-1 to TRBJ2-1; D gene uncertain. CDR3 size: 15 residues. Germline assignment: CDR1 DFQATT and CDR2 SNEGSKA (reference sequence). Deletions cut 5 bases from V and 5 bases from J, with 19 bases between. The CDR3 sequence is CSAPLQATRDNEQFF. The CDR3 bases are TGCAGTGCTCCACTCCAGGCCACCCGTGACAATGAGCAGTTCTTC.

The rearrangement links TRBV19 to TRBJ2-3; TRBD1 might be the D (6 bases). CDR1 is LNHDA, CDR2 SQIVND, per germline (reference sequence). Trimming cost V 1 base and J 9 bases, with 17 bases left between them. The CDR3 is made up of 15 amino acids. The CDR3 reads CASSIGPDRLRTQYF. CDR3 DNA: TGTGCCAGTAGTATAGGCCCGGACAGACTCCGAACGCAGTATTTT.

This clonotype has only one observation. DNA of the CDR3: TGTGCCACTCGAGAAAGGACCGAGACCTACGAGCAGTACTTC. As protein: CATRERTETYEQYF. V usage is TRBV27 and J usage is TRBJ2-7; D remains ambiguous. Per germline, CDR1 MNHEY and CDR2 SMNVEV (reference sequence). The CDR3 has 14 residues. Trimming removed 10 bases at V and 2 bases at J, with 18 bases between.

The CDR3 is CASSCGQEHYGYTF. CDR3 bases: TGTGCCAGCAGTTGCGGACAGGAGCACTATGGCTACACCTTC. The chain uses TRBV27 and TRBJ1-2, with TRBD1 identical over 7 bases. Per the germline V gene, CDR1 is MNHEY and CDR2 is SMNVEV (reference sequence). Losses at the gene ends were 4 bases for V and 3 bases for J; bases not matched to a gene: 5. The length of the CDR3 is 14 residues.

The chain carries TRBV3-1 and TRBJ2-7, with D possibly called TRBD1 or TRBD2 (5 bases each). Per germline, CDR1 LGHDT and CDR2 YNNKEL (reference sequence). The ends were cut back, 1 base at V and 4 bases at J, with 14 bases in the middle. The CDR3 runs 15 residues. CDR3 region: CASSQGGASWYEQYF. CDR3 DNA: TGTGCCAGCAGCCAAGGTGGGGCTAGCTGGTACGAGCAGTACTTC.